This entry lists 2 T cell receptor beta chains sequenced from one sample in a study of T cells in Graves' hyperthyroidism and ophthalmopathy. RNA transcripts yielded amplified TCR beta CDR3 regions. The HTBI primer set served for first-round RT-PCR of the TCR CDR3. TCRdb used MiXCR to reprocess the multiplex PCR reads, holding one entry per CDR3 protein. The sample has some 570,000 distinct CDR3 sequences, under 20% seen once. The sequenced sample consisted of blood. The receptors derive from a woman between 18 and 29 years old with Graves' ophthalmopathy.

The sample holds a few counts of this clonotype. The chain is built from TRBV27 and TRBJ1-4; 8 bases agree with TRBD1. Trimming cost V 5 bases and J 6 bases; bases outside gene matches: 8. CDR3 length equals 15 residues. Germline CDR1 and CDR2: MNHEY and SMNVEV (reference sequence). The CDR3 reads CASSPSQGGDEKLFF. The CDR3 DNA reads TGTGCCAGCAGTCCATCACAGGGGGGGGATGAAAAACTGTTTTTT.

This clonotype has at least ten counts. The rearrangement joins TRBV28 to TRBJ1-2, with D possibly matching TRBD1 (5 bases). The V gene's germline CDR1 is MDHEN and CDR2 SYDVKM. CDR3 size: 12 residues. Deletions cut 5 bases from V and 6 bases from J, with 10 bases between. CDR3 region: CASSAGKDGYTF. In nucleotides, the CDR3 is TGTGCCAGCAGTGCAGGGAAGGATGGCTACACCTTC.